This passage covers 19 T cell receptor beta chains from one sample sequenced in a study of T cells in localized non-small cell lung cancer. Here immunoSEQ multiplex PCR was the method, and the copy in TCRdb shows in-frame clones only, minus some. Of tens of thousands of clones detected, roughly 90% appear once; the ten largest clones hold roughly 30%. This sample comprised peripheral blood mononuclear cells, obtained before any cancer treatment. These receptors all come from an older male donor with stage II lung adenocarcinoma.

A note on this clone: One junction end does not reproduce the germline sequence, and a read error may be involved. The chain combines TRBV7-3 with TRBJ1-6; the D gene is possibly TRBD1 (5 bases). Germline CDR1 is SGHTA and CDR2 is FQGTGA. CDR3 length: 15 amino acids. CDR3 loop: CASSLTGTDNSPLHF. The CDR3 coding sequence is TGTGCCAGCAGCCTAACCGGGACTGATAATTCACCCCTCCACTTT.

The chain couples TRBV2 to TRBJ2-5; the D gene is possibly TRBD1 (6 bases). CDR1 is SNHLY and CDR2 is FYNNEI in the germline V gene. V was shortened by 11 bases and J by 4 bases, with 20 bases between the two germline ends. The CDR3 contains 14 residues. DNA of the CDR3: TGTGCCGGAAGACAGGACCTCGGAAGAGAGACCCAGTACTTC. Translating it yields CAGRQDLGRETQYF.

DNA for the CDR3: TGTGCCAGCAGCTTATGGGCTGCCGGAGGCAATGAGCAGTTCTTC. Protein: CASSLWAAGGNEQFF. The chain couples TRBV7-2 to TRBJ2-1; maybe TRBD2 (5 bases). Germline V gene data show CDR1 as SGHTA and CDR2 as FQGNSA. The V end was cut by 2 bases, the J end by 6 bases, with 14 bases between. The CDR3 extends over 15 amino acids.

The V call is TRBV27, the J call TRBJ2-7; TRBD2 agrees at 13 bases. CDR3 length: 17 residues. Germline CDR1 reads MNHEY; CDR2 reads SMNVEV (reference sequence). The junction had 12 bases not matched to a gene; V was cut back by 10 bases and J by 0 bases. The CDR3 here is CAILRTSGSNVSYEQYF. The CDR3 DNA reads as TGTGCCATCCTCAGGACTAGCGGGAGCAACGTCTCCTACGAGCAGTACTTC.

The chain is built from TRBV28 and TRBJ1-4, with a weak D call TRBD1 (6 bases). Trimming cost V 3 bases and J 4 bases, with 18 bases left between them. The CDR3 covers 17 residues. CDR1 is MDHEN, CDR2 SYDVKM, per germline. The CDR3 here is CASSFGRRTANNEKLFF. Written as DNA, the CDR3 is TGTGCCAGCAGTTTTGGGAGGAGGACAGCAAATAATGAAAAACTGTTTTTT.

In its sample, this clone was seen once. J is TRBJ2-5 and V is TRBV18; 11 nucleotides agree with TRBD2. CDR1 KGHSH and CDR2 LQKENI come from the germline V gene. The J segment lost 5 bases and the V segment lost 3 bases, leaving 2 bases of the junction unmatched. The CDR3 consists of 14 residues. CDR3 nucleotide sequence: TGTGCCAGCTCACCCCCTAGCGGGAGGGAGACCCAGTACTTC. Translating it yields CASSPPSGRETQYF.

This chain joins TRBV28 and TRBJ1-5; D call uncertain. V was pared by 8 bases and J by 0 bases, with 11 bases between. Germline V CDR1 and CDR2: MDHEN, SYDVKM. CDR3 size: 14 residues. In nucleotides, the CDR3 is TGTGCCAGCCACCCCATCCATAGCAATCAGCCCCAGCATTTT. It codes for CASHPIHSNQPQHF.

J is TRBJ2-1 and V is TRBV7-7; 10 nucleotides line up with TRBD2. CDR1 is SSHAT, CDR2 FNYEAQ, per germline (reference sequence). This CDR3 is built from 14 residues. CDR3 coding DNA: TGTGCTAGCGCCCGGACTAGCGGTTACAATGAGCAGTTCTTC. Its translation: CASARTSGYNEQFF. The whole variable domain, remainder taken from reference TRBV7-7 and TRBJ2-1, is GAGVSQSPRYKVTKRGQDVTLRCDPISSHATLYWYQQALGQGPEFLTYFNYEAQPDKSGLPSDRFSAERPEGSISTLTIQRTEQRDSAMYRCASARTSGYNEQFFGPGTRLTVL.

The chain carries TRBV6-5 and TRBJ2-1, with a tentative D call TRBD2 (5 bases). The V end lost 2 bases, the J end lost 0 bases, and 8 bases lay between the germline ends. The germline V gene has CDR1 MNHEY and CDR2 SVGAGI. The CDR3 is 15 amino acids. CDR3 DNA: TGTGCCAGCAGTTACGGACTGAGCTCCTACAATGAGCAGTTCTTC. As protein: CASSYGLSSYNEQFF.

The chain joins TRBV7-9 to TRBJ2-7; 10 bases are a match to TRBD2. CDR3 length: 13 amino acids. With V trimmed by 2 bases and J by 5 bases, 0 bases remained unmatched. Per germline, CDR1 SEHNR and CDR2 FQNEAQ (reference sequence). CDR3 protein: CASSLLAGDEQYF. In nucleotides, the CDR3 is TGTGCCAGCAGCTTACTAGCGGGAGACGAGCAGTACTTC. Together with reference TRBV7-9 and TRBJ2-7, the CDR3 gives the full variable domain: DTGVSQNPRHKITKRGQNVTFRCDPISEHNRLYWYRQTLGQGPEFLTYFQNEAQLEKSRLLSDRFSAERPKGSFSTLEIQRTEQGDSAMYLCASSLLAGDEQYFGPGTRLTVT.

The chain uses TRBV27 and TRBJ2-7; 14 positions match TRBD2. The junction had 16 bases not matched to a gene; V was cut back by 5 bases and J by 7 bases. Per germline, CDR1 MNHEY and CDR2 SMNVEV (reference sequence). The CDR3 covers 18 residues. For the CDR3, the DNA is TGTGCCAGCAGTAACCCGGGACTAGCGGGAGTGAGGGGCCGGGAGCAGTACTTC. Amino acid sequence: CASSNPGLAGVRGREQYF.

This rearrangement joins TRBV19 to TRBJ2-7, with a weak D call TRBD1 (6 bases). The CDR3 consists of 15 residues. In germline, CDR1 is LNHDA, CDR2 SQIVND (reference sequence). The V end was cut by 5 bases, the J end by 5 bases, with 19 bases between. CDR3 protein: CASSPNQGGRDEQYF. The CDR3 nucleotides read TGTGCCAGTAGTCCCAATCAAGGGGGAAGGGACGAGCAGTACTTC.

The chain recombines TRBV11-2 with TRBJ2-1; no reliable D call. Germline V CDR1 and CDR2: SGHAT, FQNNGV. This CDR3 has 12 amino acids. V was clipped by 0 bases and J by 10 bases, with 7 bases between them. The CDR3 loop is CASSLDSEEQFF. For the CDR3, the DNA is TGTGCCAGCAGCTTAGATAGTGAGGAGCAGTTCTTC.

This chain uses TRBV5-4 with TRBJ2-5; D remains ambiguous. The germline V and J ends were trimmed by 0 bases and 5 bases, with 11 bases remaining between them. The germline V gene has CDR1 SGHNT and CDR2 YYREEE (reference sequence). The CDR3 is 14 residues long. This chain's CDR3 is CASSLGPIVETQYF. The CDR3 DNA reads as TGTGCCAGCAGCTTGGGACCCATAGTGGAGACCCAGTACTTC.

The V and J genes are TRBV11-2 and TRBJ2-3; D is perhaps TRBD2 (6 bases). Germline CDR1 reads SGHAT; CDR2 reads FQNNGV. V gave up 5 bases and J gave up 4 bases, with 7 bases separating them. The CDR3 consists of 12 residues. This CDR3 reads CASSRLADTQYF. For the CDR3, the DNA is TGTGCCAGCAGCCGACTAGCAGATACGCAGTATTTT. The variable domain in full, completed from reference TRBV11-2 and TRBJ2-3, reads EAGVAQSPRYKIIEKRQSVAFWCNPISGHATLYWYQQILGQGPKLLIQFQNNGVVDDSQLPKDRFSAERLKGVDSTLKIQPAKLEDSAVYLCASSRLADTQYFGPGTRLTVL.

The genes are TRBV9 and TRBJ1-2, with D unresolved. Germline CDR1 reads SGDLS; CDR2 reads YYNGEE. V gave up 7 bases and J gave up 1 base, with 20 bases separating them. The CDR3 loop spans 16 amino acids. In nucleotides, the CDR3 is TGTGCCAGCGGCCGCGGGAACGGACGACTTAACTATGGCTACACCTTC. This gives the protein CASGRGNGRLNYGYTF.

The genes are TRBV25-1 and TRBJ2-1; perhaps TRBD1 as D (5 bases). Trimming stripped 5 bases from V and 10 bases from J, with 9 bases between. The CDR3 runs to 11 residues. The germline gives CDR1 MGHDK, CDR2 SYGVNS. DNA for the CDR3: TGTGCCAGCAGTCGCGGACAAGAGCAGTTCTTC. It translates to CASSRGQEQFF.

CDR3 in amino acids: CASSPSPPGAGNTIYF. The CDR3 DNA follows: TGTGCCAGCAGCCCGTCACCGCCGGGTGCAGGAAACACCATATATTTT. V is TRBV4-2 and J is TRBJ1-3, with D unresolved. CDR3 size: 16 residues. Trimming left V 4 bases short and J 4 bases short, with 17 bases between. CDR1 and CDR2 (germline): LGHNA, YNFKEQ.

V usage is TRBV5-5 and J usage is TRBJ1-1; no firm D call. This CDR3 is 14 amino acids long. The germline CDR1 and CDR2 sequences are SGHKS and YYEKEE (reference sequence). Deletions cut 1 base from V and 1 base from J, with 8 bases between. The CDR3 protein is CASSLQQANTEAFF. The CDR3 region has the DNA TGTGCCAGCAGCTTGCAGCAAGCGAACACTGAAGCTTTCTTT.